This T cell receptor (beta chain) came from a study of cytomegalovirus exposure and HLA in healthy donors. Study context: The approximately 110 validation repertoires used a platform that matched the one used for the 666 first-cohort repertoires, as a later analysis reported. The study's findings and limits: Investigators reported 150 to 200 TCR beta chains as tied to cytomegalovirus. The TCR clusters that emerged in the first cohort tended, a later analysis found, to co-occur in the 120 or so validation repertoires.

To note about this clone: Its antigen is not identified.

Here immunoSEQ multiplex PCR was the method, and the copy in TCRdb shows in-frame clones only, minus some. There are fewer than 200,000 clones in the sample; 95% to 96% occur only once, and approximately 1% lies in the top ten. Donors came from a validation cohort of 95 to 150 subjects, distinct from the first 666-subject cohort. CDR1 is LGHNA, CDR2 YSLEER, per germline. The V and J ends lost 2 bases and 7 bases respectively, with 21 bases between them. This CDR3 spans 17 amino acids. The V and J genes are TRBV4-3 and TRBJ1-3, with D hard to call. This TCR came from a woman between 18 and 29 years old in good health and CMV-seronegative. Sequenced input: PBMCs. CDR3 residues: CASSQQEVSREGNTIYF. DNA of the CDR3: TGCGCCAGCAGCCAACAGGAGGTATCTCGGGAAGGGAACACCATATATTTT.